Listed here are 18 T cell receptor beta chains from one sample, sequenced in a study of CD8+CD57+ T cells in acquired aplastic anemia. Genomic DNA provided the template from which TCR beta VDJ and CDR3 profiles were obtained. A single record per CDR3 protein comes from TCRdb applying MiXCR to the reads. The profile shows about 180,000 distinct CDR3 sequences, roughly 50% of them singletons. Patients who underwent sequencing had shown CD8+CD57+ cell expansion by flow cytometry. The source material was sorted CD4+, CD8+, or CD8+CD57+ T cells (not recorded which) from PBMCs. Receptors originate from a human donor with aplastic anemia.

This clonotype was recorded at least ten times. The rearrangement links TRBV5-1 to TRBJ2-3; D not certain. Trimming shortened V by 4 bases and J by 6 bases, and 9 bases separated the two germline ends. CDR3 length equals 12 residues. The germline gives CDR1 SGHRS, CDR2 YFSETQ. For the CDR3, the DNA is TGCGCCAGCAGCGTCCTATCGGATACGCAGTATTTT. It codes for CASSVLSDTQYF.

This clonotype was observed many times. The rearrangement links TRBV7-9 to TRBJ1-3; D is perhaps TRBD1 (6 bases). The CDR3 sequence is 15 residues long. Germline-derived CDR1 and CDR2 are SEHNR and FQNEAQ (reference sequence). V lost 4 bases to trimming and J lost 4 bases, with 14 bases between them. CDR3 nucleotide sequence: TGTGCCAGCAGCTCGTCGTGGGGGCAAGGAAACACCATATATTTT. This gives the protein CASSSSWGQGNTIYF.

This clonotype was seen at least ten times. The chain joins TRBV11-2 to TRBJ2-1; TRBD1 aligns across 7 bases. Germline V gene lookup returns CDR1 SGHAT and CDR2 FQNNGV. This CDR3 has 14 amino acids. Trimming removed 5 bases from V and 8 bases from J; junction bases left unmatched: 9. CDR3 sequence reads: CASSATGVGDEQFF. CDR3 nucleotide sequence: TGTGCCAGCAGCGCCACAGGGGTGGGGGATGAGCAGTTCTTC.

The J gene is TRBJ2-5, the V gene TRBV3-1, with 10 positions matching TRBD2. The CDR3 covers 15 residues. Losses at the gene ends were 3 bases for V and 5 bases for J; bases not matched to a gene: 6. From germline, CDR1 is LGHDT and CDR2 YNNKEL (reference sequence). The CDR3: CASSHASGGLETQYF. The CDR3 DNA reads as TGTGCCAGCAGCCACGCTAGCGGGGGATTGGAGACCCAGTACTTC.

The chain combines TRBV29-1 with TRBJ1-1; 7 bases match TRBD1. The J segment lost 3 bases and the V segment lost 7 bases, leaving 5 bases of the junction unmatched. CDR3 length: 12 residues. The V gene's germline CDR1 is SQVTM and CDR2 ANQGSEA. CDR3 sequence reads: CSASGGYTEAFF. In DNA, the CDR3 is TGCAGCGCCTCAGGGGGGTACACTGAAGCTTTCTTT.

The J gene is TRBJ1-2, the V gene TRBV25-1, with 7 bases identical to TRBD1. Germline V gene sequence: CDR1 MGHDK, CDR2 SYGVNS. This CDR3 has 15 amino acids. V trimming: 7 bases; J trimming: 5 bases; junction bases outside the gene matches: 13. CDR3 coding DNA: TGTGCCAGCACCAACCGGACAGGCGGGAGGTATGGCTACACCTTC. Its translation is CASTNRTGGRYGYTF.

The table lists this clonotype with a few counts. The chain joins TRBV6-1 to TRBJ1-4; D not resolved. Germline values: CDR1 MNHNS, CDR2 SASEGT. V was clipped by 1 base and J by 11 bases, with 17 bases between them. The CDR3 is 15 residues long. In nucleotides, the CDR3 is TGTGCCAGCAGTGAAGGAAGGACCTGGATGGGGAAACTGTTTTTT. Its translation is CASSEGRTWMGKLFF.

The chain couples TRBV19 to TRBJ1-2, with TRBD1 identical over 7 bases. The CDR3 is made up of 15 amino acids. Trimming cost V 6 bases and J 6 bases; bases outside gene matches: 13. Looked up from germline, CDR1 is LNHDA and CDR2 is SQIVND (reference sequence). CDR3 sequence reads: CASSAGTVKAHGYTF. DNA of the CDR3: TGTGCCAGTAGCGCCGGGACAGTTAAAGCCCATGGCTACACCTTC.

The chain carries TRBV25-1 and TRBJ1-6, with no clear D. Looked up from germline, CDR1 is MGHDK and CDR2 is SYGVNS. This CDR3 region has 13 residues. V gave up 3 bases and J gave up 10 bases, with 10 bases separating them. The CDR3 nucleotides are TGTGCCAGCAGTGATGTAGTGGGCTCACCCCTCCACTTT. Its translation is CASSDVVGSPLHF.

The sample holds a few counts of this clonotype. Written as DNA, the CDR3 is TGCGCCAGCAGCTTGACAGGGGCGGAGACCCAGTACTTC. Its protein product is CASSLTGAETQYF. The genes are TRBV5-1 and TRBJ2-5; 7 bases match TRBD1. Looked up from germline, CDR1 is SGHRS and CDR2 is YFSETQ. The CDR3 spans 13 residues. With V trimmed by 1 base and J by 5 bases, 2 bases remained unmatched.

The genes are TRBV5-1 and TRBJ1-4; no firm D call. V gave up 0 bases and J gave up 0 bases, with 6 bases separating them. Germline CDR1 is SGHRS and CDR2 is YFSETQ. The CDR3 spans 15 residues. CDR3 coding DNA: TGCGCCAGCAGCTTGGAAGCCACAACTAATGAAAAACTGTTTTTT. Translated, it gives CASSLEATTNEKLFF.

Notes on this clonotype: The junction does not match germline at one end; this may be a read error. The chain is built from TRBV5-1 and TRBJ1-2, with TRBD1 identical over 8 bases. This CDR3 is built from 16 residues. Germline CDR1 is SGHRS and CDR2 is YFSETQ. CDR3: CGSSLDGGTGSYGYTF. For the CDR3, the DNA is TGCGGCAGCAGCTTGGACGGCGGGACAGGCTCGTATGGCTACACCTTC.

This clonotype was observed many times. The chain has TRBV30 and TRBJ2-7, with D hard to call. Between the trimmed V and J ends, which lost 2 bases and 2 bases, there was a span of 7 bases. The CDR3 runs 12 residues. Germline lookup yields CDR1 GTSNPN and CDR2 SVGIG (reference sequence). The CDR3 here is CAWSSQTYEQYF. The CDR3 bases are TGTGCCTGGAGTTCACAAACCTACGAGCAGTACTTC. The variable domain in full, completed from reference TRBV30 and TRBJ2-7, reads SQTIHQWPATLVQPVGSPLSLECTVEGTSNPNLYWYRQAAGRGLQLLFYSVGIGQISSEVPQNLSASRPQDRQFILSSKKLLLSDSGFYLCAWSSQTYEQYFGPGTRLTVT.

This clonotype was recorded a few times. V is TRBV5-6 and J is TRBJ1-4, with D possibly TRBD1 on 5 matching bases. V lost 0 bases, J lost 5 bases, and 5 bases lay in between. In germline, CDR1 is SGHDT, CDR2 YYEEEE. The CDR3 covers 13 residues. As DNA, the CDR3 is TGTGCCAGCAGCTTGGGACAGAATGAAAAACTGTTTTTT. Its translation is CASSLGQNEKLFF.

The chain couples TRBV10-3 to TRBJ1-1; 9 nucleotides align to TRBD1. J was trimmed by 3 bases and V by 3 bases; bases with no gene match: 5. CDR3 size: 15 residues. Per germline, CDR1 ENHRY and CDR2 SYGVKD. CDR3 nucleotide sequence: TGTGCCATCAGTGACCCGGACAGGGGTGACACTGAAGCTTTCTTT. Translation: CAISDPDRGDTEAFF.

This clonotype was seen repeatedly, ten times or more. The CDR3 loop is CASSERLAGGNEQFF. In DNA form, the CDR3 reads TGTGCCAGCAGTGAAAGACTAGCGGGAGGCAATGAGCAGTTCTTC. V is TRBV2 and J is TRBJ2-1, with TRBD2 matching over 13 bases. Germline V gene data show CDR1 as SNHLY and CDR2 as FYNNEI. Trimming removed 2 bases from V and 6 bases from J; junction bases left unmatched: 1. The CDR3 covers 15 residues.

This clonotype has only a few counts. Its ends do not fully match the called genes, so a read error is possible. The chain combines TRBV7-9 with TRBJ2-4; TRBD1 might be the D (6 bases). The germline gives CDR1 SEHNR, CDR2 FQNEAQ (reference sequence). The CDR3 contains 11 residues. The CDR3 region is CASSPRDIRYF. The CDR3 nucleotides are TGTGCCAGCAGTCCTCGGGACATTCGGTACTTC.

The DNA of the CDR3 is TGTGCCAGCAGTTTATACGCTAGCGGGGGGGTTGGTGAGCAGTTCTTC. This translates into CASSLYASGGVGEQFF. The gene calls are TRBV27 and TRBJ2-1; 12 bases align to TRBD2. CDR3 length: 16 residues. Per germline, CDR1 MNHEY and CDR2 SMNVEV (reference sequence). V gave up 1 base and J gave up 9 bases; unmatched junction bases: 7.